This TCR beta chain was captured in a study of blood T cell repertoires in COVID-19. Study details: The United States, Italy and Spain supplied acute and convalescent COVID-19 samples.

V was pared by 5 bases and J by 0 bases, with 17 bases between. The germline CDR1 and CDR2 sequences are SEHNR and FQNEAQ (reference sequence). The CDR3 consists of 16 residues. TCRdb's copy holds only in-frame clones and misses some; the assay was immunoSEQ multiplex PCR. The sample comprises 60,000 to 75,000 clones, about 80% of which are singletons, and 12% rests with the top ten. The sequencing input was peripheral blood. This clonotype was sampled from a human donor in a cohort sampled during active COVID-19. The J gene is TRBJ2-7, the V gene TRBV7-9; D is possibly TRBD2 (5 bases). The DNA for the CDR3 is TGTGCCAGCAGCCCTCCAACCCGAGGGCTCTCCTACGAGCAGTACTTC. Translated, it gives CASSPPTRGLSYEQYF.